This T cell receptor (beta chain) was captured in a study of blood T cell repertoires in COVID-19. Trimming stripped 1 base from V and 7 bases from J, with 11 bases between. The germline V gene has CDR1 SGHDT and CDR2 YYEEEE. The CDR3 is made up of 14 amino acids. Authors' data handling: Reference gene primer amplification yielded estimated nucleated cell counts. Clones were read by immunoSEQ multiplex PCR, and TCRdb kept only the in-frame ones, dropping some. V and J calls and clone size are copied from that table; D and trimming were computed from the DNA. The sample lists roughly 100,000 clones, 70% to 85% occurring once.

The V call is TRBV5-6, the J call TRBJ1-4, with a weak D call TRBD1 (6 bases). Specimen: peripheral blood. The source of this sequence is a woman aged 55-75 years with acute or convalescent COVID-19. The CDR3 spells CASSLRGGPEKLFF. As DNA, the CDR3 is TGTGCCAGCAGCTTGAGAGGGGGTCCTGAAAAACTGTTTTTT.